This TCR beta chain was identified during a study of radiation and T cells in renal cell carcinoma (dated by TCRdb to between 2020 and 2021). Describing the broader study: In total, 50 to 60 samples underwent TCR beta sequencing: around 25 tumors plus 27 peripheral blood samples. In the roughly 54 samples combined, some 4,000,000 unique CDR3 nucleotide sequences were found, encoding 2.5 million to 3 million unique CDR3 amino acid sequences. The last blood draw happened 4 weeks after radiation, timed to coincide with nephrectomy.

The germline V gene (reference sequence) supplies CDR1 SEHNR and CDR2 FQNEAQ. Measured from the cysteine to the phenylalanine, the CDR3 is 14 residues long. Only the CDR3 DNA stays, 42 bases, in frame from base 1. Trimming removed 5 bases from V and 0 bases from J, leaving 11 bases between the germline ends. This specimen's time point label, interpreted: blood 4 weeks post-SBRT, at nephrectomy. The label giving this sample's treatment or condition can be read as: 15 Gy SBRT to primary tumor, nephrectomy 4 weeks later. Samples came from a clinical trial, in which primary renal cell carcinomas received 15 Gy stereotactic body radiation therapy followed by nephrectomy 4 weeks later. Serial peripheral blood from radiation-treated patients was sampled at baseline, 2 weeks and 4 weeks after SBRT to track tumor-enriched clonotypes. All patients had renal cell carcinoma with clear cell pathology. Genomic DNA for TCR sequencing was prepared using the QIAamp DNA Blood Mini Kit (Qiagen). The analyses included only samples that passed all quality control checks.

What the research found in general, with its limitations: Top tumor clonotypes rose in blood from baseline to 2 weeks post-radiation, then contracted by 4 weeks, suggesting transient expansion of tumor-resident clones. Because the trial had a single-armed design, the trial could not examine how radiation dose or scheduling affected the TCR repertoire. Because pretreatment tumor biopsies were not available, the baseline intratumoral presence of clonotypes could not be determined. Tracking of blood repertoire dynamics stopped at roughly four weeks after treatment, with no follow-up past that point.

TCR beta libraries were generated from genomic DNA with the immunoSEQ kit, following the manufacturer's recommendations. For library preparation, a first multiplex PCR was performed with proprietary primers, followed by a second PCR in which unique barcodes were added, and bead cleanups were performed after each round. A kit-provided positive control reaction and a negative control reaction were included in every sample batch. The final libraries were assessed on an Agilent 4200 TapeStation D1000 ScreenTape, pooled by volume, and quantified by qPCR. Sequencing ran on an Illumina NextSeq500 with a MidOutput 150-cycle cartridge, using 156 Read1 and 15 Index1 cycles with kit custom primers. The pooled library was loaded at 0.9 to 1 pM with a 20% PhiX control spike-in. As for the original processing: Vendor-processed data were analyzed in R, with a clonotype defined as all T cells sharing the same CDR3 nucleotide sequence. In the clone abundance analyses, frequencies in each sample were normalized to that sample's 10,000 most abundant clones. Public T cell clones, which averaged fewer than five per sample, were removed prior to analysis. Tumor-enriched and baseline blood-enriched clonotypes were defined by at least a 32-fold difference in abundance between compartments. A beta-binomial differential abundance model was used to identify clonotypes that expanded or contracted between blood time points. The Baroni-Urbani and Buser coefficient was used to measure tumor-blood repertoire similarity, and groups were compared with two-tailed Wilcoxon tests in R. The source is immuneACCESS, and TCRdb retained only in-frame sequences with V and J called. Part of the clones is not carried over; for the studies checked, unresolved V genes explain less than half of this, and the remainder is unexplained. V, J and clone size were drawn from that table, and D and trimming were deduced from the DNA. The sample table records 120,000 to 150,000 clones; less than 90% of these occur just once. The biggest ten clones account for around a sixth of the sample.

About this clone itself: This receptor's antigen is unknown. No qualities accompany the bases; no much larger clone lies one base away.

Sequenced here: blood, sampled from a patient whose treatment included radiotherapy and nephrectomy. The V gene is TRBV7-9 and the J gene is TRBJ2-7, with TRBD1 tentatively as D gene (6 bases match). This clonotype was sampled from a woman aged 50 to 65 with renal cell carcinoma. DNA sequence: TGTGCCAGCAGCGAAACAGGGTACTCCTACGAGCAGTACTTC. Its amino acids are CASSETGYSYEQYF.